This TCR beta chain was recorded in a study of blood T cell repertoires in COVID-19. The wider study: Both acute and convalescent COVID-19 samples were obtained from the United States, Italy and Spain. PBMCs, B-cell-depleted T cells, or T cells were the source of the cDNA or gDNA that made up the material.

This clone was observed once. Per the original methods: Amplification of reference gene primers provided the estimated nucleated cell counts. Data came from immunoSEQ multiplex PCR; TCRdb stores just in-frame clones and leaves some out. That table gives V, J and clone size, and the DNA gave D and trimming. This sample has about 14,000 clones, with around 91% found just once. The J segment lost 3 bases and the V segment lost 9 bases, leaving 5 bases of the junction unmatched. The CDR3 extends over 14 amino acids. The V gene's germline CDR1 is MNHEY and CDR2 SVGAGI. This sequence originates from a man in his fifties with active COVID-19. V gene TRBV6-5 combines with J gene TRBJ2-1, with TRBD2 matching over 10 bases. Sequencing was carried out using peripheral blood. CDR3 DNA: TGTGCCAGTTCAAGGACTAGCGGCTACAATGAGCAGTTCTTC. Translated: CASSRTSGYNEQFF.